This T cell receptor (beta chain) appears in the sequencing data of a study of cytomegalovirus exposure and HLA in healthy donors. Study outcomes and limitations: Earlier analysis found most TCR beta V segments productive about 90% or about 30% of the time. Among TCR beta chains of equal frequency, HLA-associated ones were more clonally expanded in a later analysis. The study designated 150 or so TCR beta chains cytomegalovirus-associated.

With respect to this clone: The antigen remains unidentified.

The CDR3 contains 14 residues. Trimming took off 7 bases at V and 2 bases at J, with 12 bases between the two ends. The V gene's germline CDR1 is MDHEN and CDR2 SYDVKM. 60 Vbeta and 13 Jbeta primers were used in PCR. TCRdb's copy holds only in-frame clones and misses some; the assay was immunoSEQ multiplex PCR. Counted here are around 150,000 clones, 70% to 80% occurring once; the ten biggest clones make up more than 1.3%. This clonotype was sampled from a male donor in good health and CMV-seronegative. The rearrangement uses TRBV28 and TRBJ1-5; D is perhaps TRBD1 (5 bases). The sample consisted of PBMCs. The CDR3 DNA sequence: TGTGCCAGCAACGGGGGGGTACGCAATCAGCCCCAGCATTTT. As protein: CASNGGVRNQPQHF.